The sequence of this T cell receptor beta chain was determined in a study of blood T cells in healthy people across ages. The V segment lost 5 bases and the J segment 1 base; nucleotides outside the gene matches: 11. Germline CDR1 and CDR2: MNHNY and SVGAGI (reference sequence). The length of the CDR3 is 17 residues. The study drew donors from healthy Caucasian individuals in Russia aged about 6 to 95. Staff drew 8 to 10 milliliters of peripheral blood from each donor. Combining a sample-barcoded 5' primer with a J-beta primer mix, a second PCR ran for roughly 6 to 12 cycles. MiXCR, run by TCRdb on the 5' RACE reads, gives a single entry per CDR3 protein. The sample has about 1.1 million distinct CDR3 sequences, around two fifths seen once. On this clonotype: Antigen: not known.

The study, taken as a whole, reports: Conclusively comparing naive with antigen-experienced cells was impossible with unsorted PBMCs. While age rose, TCR beta diversity per million T cells dropped in a roughly linear way.

The sequence was collected from a man between 18 and 29 years old in good health. Sequenced sample: blood. The chain is built from TRBV6-6 and TRBJ1-2, with 9 bases that match TRBD1. The CDR3 spells CASSPATGTGINYGYTF. In DNA form, the CDR3 reads TGTGCCAGCAGTCCGGCGACCGGGACAGGGATTAACTATGGCTACACCTTC.